Presented here are 32 T cell receptor beta chains from one specimen sequenced in a study of cytomegalovirus exposure and HLA in healthy donors. The PCR contained 60 Vbeta and 13 Jbeta primers. The table came from immunoSEQ multiplex PCR; TCRdb's copy has only in-frame clones and leaves some out. The sample has about 140,000 clones, almost 85% seen once. Sample: PBMCs. These receptors were taken from a woman aged 40 to 50 in good health and CMV-seronegative.

The chain uses TRBV7-2 and TRBJ2-1, with TRBD2 identical over 9 bases. Germline CDR1 SGHTA, CDR2 FQGNSA. V lost 4 bases to trimming and J lost 4 bases; unmatched junction nucleotides: 8. The CDR3 has 16 residues. The CDR3 loop reads CASSYTSGRQYNEQFF. CDR3 DNA: TGTGCCAGCAGCTATACCAGCGGGAGGCAGTACAATGAGCAGTTCTTC.

The genes are TRBV5-4 and TRBJ2-6, with D tentatively TRBD1 (5 bases). CDR1 and CDR2 (germline): SGHNT, YYREEE (reference sequence). Trimming stripped 3 bases from V and 1 base from J, with 8 bases between. The CDR3 has 15 residues. The CDR3 is CASSSGRSGANVLTF. Written as DNA, the CDR3 is TGTGCCAGCAGCTCAGGGCGGTCTGGGGCCAACGTCCTGACTTTC.

This clone has only one observation. The chain employs TRBV27 and TRBJ1-2, with a tentative D call TRBD1 (5 bases). This CDR3 comprises 16 residues. The V and J ends lost 0 bases and 7 bases respectively, with 18 bases between them. Germline V lookup: CDR1 MNHEY, CDR2 SMNVEV (reference sequence). Written as DNA, the CDR3 is TGTGCCAGCAGTTTATCAGTTGGGGGGGGTATCAGTGGCTACACCTTC. This codes for CASSLSVGGGISGYTF.

The CDR3 here is CASSLEGVFSGANVLTF. CDR3 sequence (DNA): TGTGCCAGCAGCTTAGAGGGGGTCTTCTCTGGGGCCAACGTCCTGACTTTC. J is TRBJ2-6 and V is TRBV7-3; the D gene is possibly TRBD1 (6 bases). Per the germline V gene, CDR1 is SGHTA and CDR2 is FQGTGA. This CDR3 region has 17 residues. Trimming pared 2 bases from V and 0 bases from J, leaving 11 bases between.

This clone was detected a few times. The chain carries TRBV27 and TRBJ2-7, with D possibly matching TRBD2 (5 bases). Germline lookup yields CDR1 MNHEY and CDR2 SMNVEV (reference sequence). V lost 3 bases, J lost 2 bases, and 8 bases lay in between. CDR3 length: 13 amino acids. The CDR3 reads CASSLTMAYEQYF. In nucleotides, the CDR3 is TGTGCCAGCAGTTTGACTATGGCCTACGAGCAGTACTTC.

J is TRBJ1-2 and V is TRBV10-3, with unresolved D. V dropped 5 bases and J dropped 3 bases, with 16 bases sitting between them. The CDR3 contains 15 residues. Per the germline V gene, CDR1 is ENHRY and CDR2 is SYGVKD. CDR3 coding DNA: TGTGCCATCAGTTTGGGAGTAACCAACGACTATGGCTACACCTTC. Its protein is CAISLGVTNDYGYTF.

The gene calls are TRBV5-4 and TRBJ2-2; TRBD1 agrees at 9 bases. There are 13 residues in the CDR3. Trimming took 10 bases from V and 1 from J; bases not matched to a gene: 2. Germline CDR1 reads SGHNT; CDR2 reads YYREEE (reference sequence). CDR3 DNA: TGTGCCGGACAGGGGCAGAACACCGGGGAGCTGTTTTTT. This sequence encodes CAGQGQNTGELFF.

The genes are TRBV11-3 and TRBJ2-5, with 12 positions matching TRBD1. This CDR3 comprises 15 residues. Germline trimming cut 1 base from V and 5 bases from J; bases unmatched to any gene: 2. Germline V gene data show CDR1 as SGHNT and CDR2 as YENEEA. CDR3 in DNA: TGTGCCAGCAGCTTAGGGGGACAGGGGGCTGAGACCCAGTACTTC. As protein: CASSLGGQGAETQYF.

This chain joins TRBV6-6 and TRBJ2-7; tentative D call: TRBD1 (6 bases). The V gene's germline CDR1 is MNHNY and CDR2 SVGAGI (reference sequence). The CDR3 runs 13 residues. V was cut by 10 bases and J by 6 bases, with 19 bases left in between. The CDR3: CATSRSGVGEQYF. In DNA form, the CDR3 reads TGTGCCACCTCCCGATCAGGGGTCGGCGAGCAGTACTTC.

The chain joins TRBV6-1 to TRBJ1-5; a possible D gene is TRBD1 (6 bases). CDR3 length: 15 residues. V was cut by 4 bases and J by 4 bases, with 14 bases left in between. CDR1 is MNHNS and CDR2 is SASEGT in the germline V gene. DNA for the CDR3: TGTGCCAGCAGTGGGCAACAGGGTTTTAATCAGCCCCAGCATTTT. Residues: CASSGQQGFNQPQHF.

The J gene is TRBJ1-4, the V gene TRBV7-2; 9 nucleotides align to TRBD1. Trimming cost V 5 bases and J 8 bases; bases outside gene matches: 6. The CDR3 consists of 14 residues. Per germline, CDR1 SGHTA and CDR2 FQGNSA. The CDR3 reads CASSRDRGNEKLFF. CDR3 in DNA: TGTGCCAGCAGCCGAGACAGGGGGAACGAAAAACTGTTTTTT. Complete variable domain (other parts from reference TRBV7-2 and TRBJ1-4): GAGVSQSPSNKVTEKGKDVELRCDPISGHTALYWYRQSLGQGLEFLIYFQGNSAPDKSGLPSDRFSAERTGGSVSTLTIQRTQQEDSAVYLCASSRDRGNEKLFFGSGTQLSVL.

V is TRBV2 and J is TRBJ1-2; 7 bases map to TRBD1. Unmatched junction bases numbered 9, after V lost 6 bases and J lost 5 bases. Germline V gene lookup returns CDR1 SNHLY and CDR2 FYNNEI. This CDR3 contains 14 residues. In nucleotides, the CDR3 is TGTGCCAGCAGCGGGACAGCTGACCAATATGGCTACACCTTC. This translates into CASSGTADQYGYTF.

The chain carries TRBV6-1 and TRBJ2-1, with 8 bases identical to TRBD1. There are 16 residues in the CDR3. The V gene end was trimmed by 0 bases and the J gene end by 4 bases; junction bases not matched to a gene: 5. Per the germline V gene, CDR1 is MNHNS and CDR2 is SASEGT. The CDR3 loop reads CASSEAEGTGYNEQFF. Here the CDR3 DNA reads TGTGCCAGCAGTGAAGCGGAGGGGACAGGTTACAATGAGCAGTTCTTC.

The rearrangement links TRBV30 to TRBJ2-1; D gene uncertain. The CDR3 consists of 12 residues. Looked up from germline, CDR1 is GTSNPN and CDR2 is SVGIG (reference sequence). Trimming pared 2 bases from V and 9 bases from J, leaving 11 bases between. CDR3 amino acids: CAWSWYAGEQFF. Here the CDR3 DNA reads TGTGCCTGGAGTTGGTATGCCGGTGAGCAGTTCTTC.

This rearrangement joins TRBV7-9 to TRBJ1-2, with no clear D. The CDR3 runs to 16 residues. Trimming took 5 bases from V and 0 from J, leaving 16 bases between them. Germline CDR1 and CDR2: SEHNR and FQNEAQ (reference sequence). The CDR3 DNA is TGTGCCAGCAGCACTACGCCGGTTCAAGCTAACTATGGCTACACCTTC. Amino acids: CASSTTPVQANYGYTF.

The chain couples TRBV11-3 to TRBJ2-3; 7 nucleotides align to TRBD2. Germline CDR1 is SGHNT and CDR2 is YENEEA. The J segment lost 4 bases and the V segment lost 0 bases, leaving 7 bases of the junction unmatched. The CDR3 has 16 amino acids. CDR3 bases: TGTGCCAGCAGCTTAGATGGGGACTACCGACCAGATACGCAGTATTTT. Translated: CASSLDGDYRPDTQYF.

V usage is TRBV15 and J usage is TRBJ2-2, with 9 bases fitting TRBD1. V lost 0 bases, J lost 7 bases, and 9 bases stayed unmatched. This CDR3 contains 17 residues. Per germline, CDR1 LNHNV and CDR2 YYDKDF (reference sequence). CDR3 sequence: CATSRDVLQGAGGELFF. The CDR3 bases are TGTGCCACCAGCAGAGATGTATTACAGGGGGCCGGCGGGGAGCTGTTTTTT.

The gene calls are TRBV6-1 and TRBJ2-7, with TRBD1 matching 7 bases. V lost 6 bases, J lost 1 base, and 9 bases stayed unmatched. The germline gives CDR1 MNHNS, CDR2 SASEGT. This CDR3 is built from 15 residues. The CDR3 loop is CASSFTETGSYEQYF. The DNA of the CDR3 is TGTGCCAGCAGCTTCACGGAGACAGGGTCCTACGAGCAGTACTTC.

This chain joins TRBV15 and TRBJ1-5; 10 nucleotides line up with TRBD1. The CDR3 totals 15 residues. The germline CDR1 and CDR2 sequences are LNHNV and YYDKDF (reference sequence). Trimming at V came to 3 bases and at J to 6 bases, leaving 5 bases not matched to a gene. CDR3 residues: CATSRGGQGSQPQHF. CDR3 nucleotides: TGTGCCACCAGCAGGGGGGGACAGGGGAGTCAGCCCCAGCATTTT.

The table lists this clone with a few counts. The V and J genes are TRBV19 and TRBJ1-5; D call uncertain. This CDR3 has 15 amino acids. V lost 7 bases, J lost 3 bases, and 16 bases lay in between. CDR1 is LNHDA, CDR2 SQIVND, per germline (reference sequence). CDR3 nucleotide sequence: TGTGCCAGTAACCCGACACCTAACGTCAATCAGCCCCAGCATTTT. It specifies CASNPTPNVNQPQHF. The whole variable domain, remainder taken from reference TRBV19 and TRBJ1-5, is DGGITQSPKYLFRKEGQNVTLSCEQNLNHDAMYWYRQDPGQGLRLIYYSQIVNDFQKGDIAEGYSVSREKKESFPLTVTSAQKNPTAFYLCASNPTPNVNQPQHFGDGTRLSIL.

J is TRBJ2-7 and V is TRBV11-3, with D possibly matching TRBD2 (6 bases). There are 14 residues in the CDR3. Germline lookup yields CDR1 SGHNT and CDR2 YENEEA. V lost 1 base and J 0 bases, leaving 7 bases between the germline ends. The CDR3: CASSLVADSYEQYF. CDR3 bases: TGTGCCAGCAGCTTAGTAGCGGACTCCTACGAGCAGTACTTC.

This clone has a single count. The CDR3 nucleotides are TGCGCCAGCAGCTTCGGGACAGGATTGTACGAGCAGTACTTC. Encoded protein: CASSFGTGLYEQYF. V and J are TRBV5-1 and TRBJ2-7; 8 bases are a match to TRBD1. With 2 bases clipped from V and 4 bases from J, the junction kept 5 bases outside the gene matches. The germline CDR1 and CDR2 sequences are SGHRS and YFSETQ. The CDR3 extends over 14 amino acids. Together with reference TRBV5-1 and TRBJ2-7, the CDR3 gives the full variable domain: KAGVTQTPRYLIKTRGQQVTLSCSPISGHRSVSWYQQTPGQGLQFLFEYFSETQRNKGNFPGRFSGRQFSNSRSEMNVSTLELGDSALYLCASSFGTGLYEQYFGPGTRLTVT.

The V call is TRBV19, the J call TRBJ2-2; D not certain. The V end was cut by 3 bases, the J end by 4 bases, with 12 bases between. The CDR3 sequence is 15 residues long. CDR1 and CDR2 (germline): LNHDA, SQIVND (reference sequence). The CDR3 region has the DNA TGTGCCAGTAGTATTATCCTGCGGTCCACCGGGGAGCTGTTTTTT. This gives the protein CASSIILRSTGELFF. Supplemented by reference TRBV19 and TRBJ2-2, the full variable domain reads DGGITQSPKYLFRKEGQNVTLSCEQNLNHDAMYWYRQDPGQGLRLIYYSQIVNDFQKGDIAEGYSVSREKKESFPLTVTSAQKNPTAFYLCASSIILRSTGELFFGEGSRLTVL.

The chain carries TRBV7-8 and TRBJ1-1, with D uncertain. Germline loops: CDR1 SGHVS, CDR2 FQNEAQ. The ends were cut back, 4 bases at V and 1 base at J, with 16 bases in the middle. The CDR3 totals 16 residues. The CDR3 sequence: CASSSITGWRNTEAFF. Here the CDR3 DNA reads TGTGCCAGCAGCTCAATCACTGGGTGGAGGAACACTGAAGCTTTCTTT.

This clone has more than one count but fewer than ten. The chain uses TRBV19 and TRBJ1-1; the D gene is possibly TRBD1 (6 bases). Germline CDR1 and CDR2: LNHDA and SQIVND (reference sequence). Trimming pared 5 bases from V and 4 bases from J, leaving 17 bases between. This CDR3 is 15 amino acids long. The CDR3 DNA is TGTGCCAGTAGTCCGTTCAGGGGAAGCGGCACTGAAGCTTTCTTT. Its translation is CASSPFRGSGTEAFF.

J is TRBJ1-1 and V is TRBV5-1, with a weak D call TRBD1 (5 bases). Trimming removed 3 bases from V and 5 bases from J, with 8 bases in between. Germline V gene data show CDR1 as SGHRS and CDR2 as YFSETQ. CDR3 length: 12 residues. The CDR3 is CASSSPGTEAFF. DNA for the CDR3: TGCGCCAGCAGCTCTCCAGGGACTGAAGCTTTCTTT.

The chain joins TRBV7-3 to TRBJ2-2, with a weak D call TRBD1 (5 bases). The V gene's germline CDR1 is SGHTA and CDR2 FQGTGA. V dropped 1 base and J dropped 5 bases, with 11 bases sitting between them. The CDR3 has 15 residues. CDR3 nucleotide sequence: TGTGCCAGCAGCTTAATAGGTGACAGTACCGGGGAGCTGTTTTTT. The encoded protein is CASSLIGDSTGELFF.

V and J are TRBV5-1 and TRBJ1-1; TRBD1 is a possible D gene (5 bases). V was clipped by 0 bases and J by 5 bases, with 14 bases between them. Germline lookup yields CDR1 SGHRS and CDR2 YFSETQ. The CDR3 covers 15 residues. The CDR3 protein is CASSLEPGKGTEAFF. The CDR3 region has the DNA TGCGCCAGCAGCTTGGAGCCAGGGAAAGGGACTGAAGCTTTCTTT.

This rearrangement joins TRBV5-1 to TRBJ2-7; the D gene is possibly TRBD2 (6 bases). The V gene's germline CDR1 is SGHRS and CDR2 YFSETQ. Trimming took 0 bases from V and 4 from J, leaving 14 bases between them. The CDR3 extends over 15 amino acids. This CDR3 reads CASSLGGARSYEQYF. In DNA form, the CDR3 reads TGCGCCAGCAGCTTGGGCGGGGCAAGGTCGTACGAGCAGTACTTC.

This chain links TRBV27 with TRBJ1-2; possibly TRBD1 for D (5 bases). The CDR3 is 16 residues long. Germline assignment: CDR1 MNHEY and CDR2 SMNVEV (reference sequence). The germline V and J ends were trimmed by 3 bases and 4 bases, with 18 bases remaining between them. The CDR3 loop reads CASSFGGAASLYGYTF. CDR3 sequence (DNA): TGTGCCAGCAGTTTTGGCGGGGCCGCTTCCCTCTATGGCTACACCTTC.

CDR3: CASSLYRGEQYF. Written as DNA, the CDR3 is TGTGCCAGCAGCTTATACAGGGGAGAGCAGTACTTC. The gene calls are TRBV7-2 and TRBJ2-7; 7 bases fit TRBD1. The CDR3 loop spans 12 amino acids. The V gene end was trimmed by 2 bases and the J gene end by 7 bases; junction bases not matched to a gene: 2. Germline CDR1 SGHTA, CDR2 FQGNSA.

This clone was recorded a few times. V gene TRBV11-2 combines with J gene TRBJ1-2, with 9 nucleotides matching TRBD1. The V gene's germline CDR1 is SGHAT and CDR2 FQNNGV. The CDR3 loop spans 15 amino acids. The V segment lost 6 bases and the J segment 1 base; nucleotides outside the gene matches: 6. The CDR3, as DNA: TGTGCCAGCAGTCCGAGACAGGGGGGTAACTATGGCTACACCTTC. It is translated as CASSPRQGGNYGYTF.